The clone carrying this T cell receptor (beta chain) ranks as medium-sized (0.01 to 0.1%). Its antigen is currently unknown. The data were taken from a study of vaccination and CD4 T cells after COVID-19. The study's findings and limits: Median SARS-CoV-2-reactive clonotype numbers went from around 19 to 38; this increase was not significant. Convalescent patients' vaccine-specific clones were spike mono-reactive in 304 of 307 cases.

Treatment meaning: 10-day PBMC culture with coronavirus spike peptide pools or control peptides (ViraFEST assay). Antigen-specific T cells were expanded with peptide pools by ViraFEST, and TCRs were then sequenced. The Oncomine TCR Beta short-read assay was applied to DNA of cultured CD4+ T cells. TCRdb reprocessed the PCR reads with MiXCR, giving one entry per CDR3 protein. The repertoire includes 15,000 to 20,000 distinct CDR3 sequences, approximately 22% of them detected once, and roughly 7.5% sits in the top ten. The germline CDR1 and CDR2 sequences are LNHNV and YYDKDF (reference sequence). Between the trimmed V and J ends, which lost 4 bases and 1 base, there was a span of 8 bases. The CDR3 is 14 amino acids.

The sequence came from a human donor with COVID-19. The chain links TRBV15 to TRBJ1-5, with D hard to call. Sequenced material: cultured CD4+ T cells from blood. In nucleotides, the CDR3 is TGTGCCACCAGCACCGGGTCAAGCAATCAGCCCCAGCATTTT. It codes for CATSTGSSNQPQHF.